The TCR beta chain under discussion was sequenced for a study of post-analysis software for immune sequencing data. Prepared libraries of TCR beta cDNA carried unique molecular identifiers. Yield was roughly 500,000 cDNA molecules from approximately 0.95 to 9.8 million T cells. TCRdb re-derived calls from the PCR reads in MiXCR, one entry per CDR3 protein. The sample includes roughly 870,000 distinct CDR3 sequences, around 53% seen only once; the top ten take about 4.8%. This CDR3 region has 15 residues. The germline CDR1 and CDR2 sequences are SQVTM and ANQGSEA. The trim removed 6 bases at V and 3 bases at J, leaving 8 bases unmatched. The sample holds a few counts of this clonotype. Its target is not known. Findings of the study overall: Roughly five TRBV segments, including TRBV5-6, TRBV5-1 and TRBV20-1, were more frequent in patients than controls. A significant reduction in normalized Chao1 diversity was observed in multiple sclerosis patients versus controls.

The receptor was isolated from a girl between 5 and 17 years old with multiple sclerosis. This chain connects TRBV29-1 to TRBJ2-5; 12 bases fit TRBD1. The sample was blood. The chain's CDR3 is CSVAGTGGEEETQYF. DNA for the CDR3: TGCAGCGTGGCAGGGACAGGGGGCGAGGAAGAGACCCAGTACTTC.